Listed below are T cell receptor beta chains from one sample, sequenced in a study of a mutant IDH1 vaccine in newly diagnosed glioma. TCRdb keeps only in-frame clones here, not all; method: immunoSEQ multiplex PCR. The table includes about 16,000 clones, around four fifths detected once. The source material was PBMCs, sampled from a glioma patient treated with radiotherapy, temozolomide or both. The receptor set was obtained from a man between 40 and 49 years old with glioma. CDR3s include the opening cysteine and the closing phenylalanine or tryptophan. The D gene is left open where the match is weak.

CASSLGPPPQPQHF NA TRBJ1-5 TRBV5-1
CASSFGGLTSNTEAFF NA TRBJ1-1 TRBV5-4
CASRGVRATGELFF NA TRBJ2-2 TRBV14
CASSFGRNTEAFF NA TRBJ1-1 TRBV7-9
CASSVQASSYEQYF NA TRBJ2-7 TRBV9
CASSIQGKGEKLFF TRBD1 TRBJ1-4 TRBV2
CASSSNPGQGNSYEQYF TRBD1 TRBJ2-7 TRBV5-1
CASGSPDTQYF NA TRBJ2-3 TRBV12-5
CSGMNPGIRTEAFF NA TRBJ1-1 TRBV29-1
CASSFLTDTQYF NA TRBJ2-3 TRBV11-2
CASSLATIRSRYGYTF NA TRBJ1-2 TRBV5-6
CASSFLGPTNEKLFF NA TRBJ1-4 TRBV7-9
CASSRTWGEKLFF NA TRBJ1-4 TRBV6-6
CASSPDRGTRNEKLFF NA TRBJ1-4 TRBV28
CAISLDPKYTEAFF NA TRBJ1-1 TRBV10-3
CASSNHRGVSTEAFF NA TRBJ1-1 TRBV5-1
CASGHMNTGELFF NA TRBJ2-2 TRBV4-1
CASSSGRDTQYF NA TRBJ2-3 TRBV28
CASSWSSMDSPEWKQFF NA TRBJ2-1 TRBV18
CASSPQLGRETQYF NA TRBJ2-5 TRBV18
CASSPGTSGRVYNEQFF TRBD2 TRBJ2-1 TRBV27
CASSRGKRELFF NA TRBJ2-2 TRBV7-2
CASSGETSSGPQETQYF NA TRBJ2-5 TRBV6-1
CASSPGQAISYGYTF NA TRBJ1-2 TRBV11-2
CASSYGTSGYNEQFF TRBD2 TRBJ2-1 TRBV5-4
CASSQQRTSTDTQYF NA TRBJ2-3 TRBV28
CASSLYYHDGELFF NA TRBJ2-2 TRBV5-6
CASGAGGVNEQFF TRBD2 TRBJ2-1 TRBV7-7
CSALEGGNQPQHF NA TRBJ1-5 TRBV29-1
CSAKAHEQFF NA TRBJ2-1 TRBV20-1
CASSFSGTNTGELFF NA TRBJ2-2 TRBV27
CSVADYYEQYF NA TRBJ2-7 TRBV29-1
CASSLFSGTDSYNEQFF TRBD2 TRBJ2-1 TRBV27
CASTPRRGPYYSNQPQHF TRBD1 TRBJ1-5 TRBV7-9
CASSRRDAGVLDTQYF TRBD2 TRBJ2-3 TRBV11-2
CASSLSGTSGTTYEQYF TRBD2 TRBJ2-7 TRBV18
CASRGGGTNYGYTF NA TRBJ1-2 TRBV28
CASSRPGGGEKSPLHF NA TRBJ1-6 TRBV4-1